These 22 T cell receptor beta chains share one sample of origin, sequenced in a study of cytomegalovirus exposure and HLA in healthy donors. The primer mix had 60 Vbeta and 13 Jbeta primers. The repertoire was sequenced with immunoSEQ multiplex PCR; TCRdb's copy has only in-frame clones and lacks some. Found here are approximately 150,000 clones, 76% of them singletons; the top ten hold roughly 1.9%. Material: PBMCs. All receptors come from a man between 40 and 49 years old in good health and CMV-seronegative.

This clone appeared a few times. J is TRBJ2-3 and V is TRBV27; 7 positions agree with TRBD2. Losses at the gene ends were 5 bases for V and 0 bases for J; bases not matched to a gene: 5. Per germline, CDR1 MNHEY and CDR2 SMNVEV (reference sequence). This CDR3 spans 15 amino acids. The CDR3 nucleotides are TGTGCCAGCAGTGAGCGGGACGCTAGCACAGATACGCAGTATTTT. This gives the protein CASSERDASTDTQYF.

This clone was recorded a few times. The chain employs TRBV7-9 and TRBJ2-7; 14 nucleotides align to TRBD2. Germline values: CDR1 SEHNR, CDR2 FQNEAQ (reference sequence). This CDR3 is built from 14 residues. After removal of 5 bases from V and 4 bases from J, the junction contained 1 base not matched to a gene. CDR3 loop: CASSGTSGRYEQYF. In DNA, the CDR3 is TGTGCCAGCAGCGGGACTAGCGGGAGATACGAGCAGTACTTC. Full variable domain (rest looked up from reference TRBV7-9 and TRBJ2-7): DTGVSQNPRHKITKRGQNVTFRCDPISEHNRLYWYRQTLGQGPEFLTYFQNEAQLEKSRLLSDRFSAERPKGSFSTLEIQRTEQGDSAMYLCASSGTSGRYEQYFGPGTRLTVT.

The CDR3 nucleotides are TGTGCCAGCAGTGACAGCTCCTACGAGCAGTACTTC. It encodes CASSDSSYEQYF. J is TRBJ2-7 and V is TRBV6-1, with no clear D. Germline V gene data show CDR1 as MNHNS and CDR2 as SASEGT. This CDR3 comprises 12 residues. V dropped 3 bases and J dropped 0 bases, with 3 bases sitting between them.

The J gene is TRBJ2-3, the V gene TRBV18, with 11 bases lining up with TRBD2. V shed 4 bases, J shed 2 bases, and the junction held 5 bases outside the gene matches. Germline V gives CDR1 KGHSH, CDR2 LQKENI. CDR3 size: 16 residues. CDR3 protein: CASSRNSGRDTDTQYF. The CDR3 DNA reads TGTGCCAGCTCACGAAATAGCGGGAGGGACACAGATACGCAGTATTTT. The full variable domain, with the rest looked up from reference TRBV18 and TRBJ2-3, is NAGVMQNPRHLVRRRGQEARLRCSPMKGHSHVYWYRQLPEEGLKFMVYLQKENIIDESGMPKERFSAEFPKEGPSILRIQQVVRGDSAAYFCASSRNSGRDTDTQYFGPGTRLTVL.

The J gene is TRBJ2-5, the V gene TRBV5-1; D gene uncertain. Matching the DNA end better, TRBJ2-7 makes the J call doubtful. The CDR3 is made up of 13 amino acids. Per the germline V gene, CDR1 is SGHRS and CDR2 is YFSETQ. CDR3 nucleotide sequence: TGCGCCAGCAGCTTGGCTCCATTATACGAGCAGTACTTC. This translates into CASSLAPLYEQYF.

J is TRBJ2-7 and V is TRBV1; the table's TRBD2 call for D was not verified on the DNA. TRBV1 is recorded as a pseudogene. The CDR3 extends over 21 amino acids. CDR3 sequence reads: CTSSQGTSGAPSKNYSYEQYF. The CDR3, as DNA: TGCACCAGCAGCCAAGGAACTAGCGGGGCCCCCTCGAAGAATTACTCCTACGAGCAGTACTTC.

V and J are TRBV18 and TRBJ2-7; the D gene is possibly TRBD1 (6 bases). Germline V CDR1 and CDR2: KGHSH, LQKENI. The CDR3 is 15 amino acids. V was clipped by 6 bases and J by 2 bases, with 17 bases between them. The CDR3 loop is CASSPSGTPTYEQYF. The CDR3 DNA reads as TGTGCCAGCTCCCCAAGTGGGACACCGACCTACGAGCAGTACTTC.

The chain carries TRBV5-4 and TRBJ2-5; D not resolved. Looked up from germline, CDR1 is SGHNT and CDR2 is YYREEE (reference sequence). Trimming took off 0 bases at V and 0 bases at J, with 6 bases between the two ends. This CDR3 is 14 amino acids long. Here the CDR3 reads CASSLDPDQETQYF. The CDR3 nucleotides are TGTGCCAGCAGCTTGGACCCAGACCAAGAGACCCAGTACTTC.

The J gene is TRBJ2-5, the V gene TRBV6-5; tentative D call: TRBD1 (7 bases). This CDR3 is 13 amino acids long. Trimming took off 6 bases at V and 5 bases at J, with 13 bases between the two ends. Germline values: CDR1 MNHEY, CDR2 SVGAGI. The CDR3 DNA sequence: TGTGCCAGCAGCATGACAGGGAGGGAGACCCAGTACTTC. Amino acid sequence: CASSMTGRETQYF.

The chain carries TRBV30 and TRBJ1-3, with unresolved D. This CDR3 has 13 residues. Trimming stripped 3 bases from V and 9 bases from J, with 15 bases between. Per germline, CDR1 GTSNPN and CDR2 SVGIG (reference sequence). DNA of the CDR3: TGTGCCTGGAGAAGCGTGTTGGAGAGCACCATATATTTT. Its translation is CAWRSVLESTIYF.

CDR3 loop: CASKPTSGTGASYNEQFF. CDR3 bases: TGTGCCAGTAAACCGACTAGCGGGACGGGGGCCTCCTACAATGAGCAGTTCTTC. The chain has TRBV19 and TRBJ2-1; 11 nucleotides agree with TRBD2. CDR1 and CDR2 (germline): LNHDA, SQIVND (reference sequence). V lost 7 bases to trimming and J lost 0 bases; unmatched junction nucleotides: 11. CDR3 size: 18 residues.

This rearrangement joins TRBV5-1 to TRBJ2-7; 7 positions match TRBD2. With 3 bases clipped from V and 3 bases from J, the junction kept 3 bases outside the gene matches. Germline V CDR1 and CDR2: SGHRS, YFSETQ. The CDR3 totals 13 residues. Written as DNA, the CDR3 is TGCGCCAGCAGCTGGGGGGGTATCTACGAGCAGTACTTC. It is translated as CASSWGGIYEQYF.

The rearrangement links TRBV12-5 to TRBJ2-1; 7 nucleotides match TRBD2. CDR1 is LGHNT and CDR2 is FRNRAP in the germline V gene. The CDR3 consists of 21 residues. V lost 0 bases to trimming and J lost 0 bases; unmatched junction nucleotides: 17. The CDR3 DNA reads TGTGCTAGTGGTTTGGTAGCGGGCCCACGGGGCAGGGAGGGCTCCTACAATGAGCAGTTCTTC. Residues: CASGLVAGPRGREGSYNEQFF.

The chain uses TRBV6-5 and TRBJ2-1, with TRBD1 matching over 8 bases. CDR3 length: 15 residues. V was clipped by 6 bases and J by 4 bases; unmatched bases: 8. Germline V gene data show CDR1 as MNHEY and CDR2 as SVGAGI. CDR3 region: CASSLGTGEYNEQFF. In nucleotides, the CDR3 is TGTGCCAGCAGCCTCGGGACAGGAGAATACAATGAGCAGTTCTTC.

This sequence joins TRBV15 and TRBJ2-5, with 10 bases identical to TRBD1. The DNA end is more similar to TRBJ2-7, so the J call may be wrong. CDR1 and CDR2 from the germline V gene are LNHNV and YYDKDF (reference sequence). The CDR3 has 17 residues. The CDR3 region is CATSRDPGQGISYEQYF. CDR3 DNA sequence: TGTGCCACCAGCAGAGATCCGGGACAGGGGATTTCCTACGAGCAGTACTTC.

The rearrangement uses TRBV7-9 and TRBJ2-7; TRBD2 might be the D (6 bases). The CDR3 runs 17 residues. The V gene lost 5 bases and the J gene lost 2 bases, with 22 bases spanning the gap. Germline V CDR1 and CDR2: SEHNR, FQNEAQ (reference sequence). CDR3 in amino acids: CASSPIGGTSPAYEQYF. DNA for the CDR3: TGTGCCAGCAGCCCTATCGGGGGAACTAGTCCGGCCTACGAGCAGTACTTC.

The rearrangement uses TRBV5-4 and TRBJ2-6, with D tentatively TRBD2 (5 bases). This CDR3 is 14 amino acids long. Looked up from germline, CDR1 is SGHNT and CDR2 is YYREEE (reference sequence). Trimming stripped 4 bases from V and 4 bases from J, with 9 bases between. The CDR3: CASSRDGGANVLTF. CDR3 coding DNA: TGTGCCAGCAGCCGGGATGGGGGGGCCAACGTCCTGACTTTC. The whole variable domain, remainder taken from reference TRBV5-4 and TRBJ2-6, is ETGVTQSPTHLIKTRGQQVTLRCSSQSGHNTVSWYQQALGQGPQFIFQYYREEENGRGNFPPRFSGLQFPNYSSELNVNALELDDSALYLCASSRDGGANVLTFGAGSRLTVL.

The rearrangement uses TRBV18 and TRBJ2-1; 7 bases agree with TRBD2. J lost 5 bases, V lost 5 bases, and 6 bases had no gene match. The germline CDR1 and CDR2 sequences are KGHSH and LQKENI. This CDR3 comprises 14 residues. The CDR3 DNA follows: TGTGCCAGCTCAACGGTGGGGGGGAACAATGAGCAGTTCTTC. This codes for CASSTVGGNNEQFF.

This rearrangement joins TRBV5-6 to TRBJ2-1; tentative D call: TRBD1 (6 bases). Trimming removed 3 bases from V and 0 bases from J, with 13 bases in between. Per the germline V gene, CDR1 is SGHDT and CDR2 is YYEEEE. The CDR3 consists of 16 residues. CDR3 coding DNA: TGTGCCAGCAGCTCCTACAGGGCTGGCTCCTACAATGAGCAGTTCTTC. Protein: CASSSYRAGSYNEQFF.

This chain uses TRBV20-1 with TRBJ2-3; D call uncertain. CDR1 and CDR2 from the germline V gene are DFQATT and SNEGSKA (reference sequence). The CDR3 length is 11 residues. Trimming took 5 bases from V and 3 from J, leaving 6 bases between them. CDR3 sequence (DNA): TGCAGTGCTTCTATTACAGATACGCAGTATTTT. Protein sequence: CSASITDTQYF.

CDR3 DNA: TGTGCCAGCAGTTACTCGTACAGCGGGGGGCCCCAGCATTTT. The encoded protein is CASSYSYSGGPQHF. The gene calls are TRBV6-6 and TRBJ1-5; D may be TRBD1 (5 bases). Germline V gene sequence: CDR1 MNHNY, CDR2 SVGAGI (reference sequence). There are 14 residues in the CDR3. The ends were cut back, 0 bases at V and 9 bases at J, with 12 bases in the middle.

This clone was observed a few times. The rearrangement links TRBV23-1 to TRBJ2-7; D is undetermined. TRBV23-1 is filed as an ORF, its function uncertain. V dropped 2 bases and J dropped 2 bases, with 10 bases sitting between them. The CDR3 spans 14 residues. The chain's CDR3 is CASSQLQDTYEQYF. DNA for the CDR3: TGCGCCAGCAGTCAACTTCAGGATACCTACGAGCAGTACTTC.